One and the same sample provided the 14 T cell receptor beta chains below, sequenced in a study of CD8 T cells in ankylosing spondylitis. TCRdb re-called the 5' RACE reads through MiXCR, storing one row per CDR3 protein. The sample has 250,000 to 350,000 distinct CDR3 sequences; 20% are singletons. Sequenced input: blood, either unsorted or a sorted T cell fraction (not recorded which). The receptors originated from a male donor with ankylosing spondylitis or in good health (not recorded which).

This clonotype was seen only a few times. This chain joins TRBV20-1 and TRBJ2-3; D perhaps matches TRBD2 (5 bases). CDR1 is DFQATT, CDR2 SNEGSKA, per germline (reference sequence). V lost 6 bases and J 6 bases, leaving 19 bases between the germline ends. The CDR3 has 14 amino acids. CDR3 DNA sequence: TGCAGTGCCCGGACTCCCCGAATCGGCGATACGCAGTATTTT. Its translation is CSARTPRIGDTQYF.

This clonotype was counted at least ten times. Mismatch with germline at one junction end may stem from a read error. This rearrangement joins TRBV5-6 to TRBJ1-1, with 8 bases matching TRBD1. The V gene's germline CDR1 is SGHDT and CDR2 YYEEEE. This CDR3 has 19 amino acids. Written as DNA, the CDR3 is TGTGCCAGCAGCACCCTAGGAGGGAGGACAGGGCAAATGAACGCTGAAGCTTTCTTT. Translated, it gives CASSTLGGRTGQMNAEAFF.

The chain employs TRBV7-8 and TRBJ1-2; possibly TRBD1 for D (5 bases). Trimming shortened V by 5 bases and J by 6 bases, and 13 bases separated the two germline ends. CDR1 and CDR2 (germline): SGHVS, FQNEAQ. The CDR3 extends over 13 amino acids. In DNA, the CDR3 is TGTGCCAGCAGCCCCGCGGGGGTGGATGGCTACACCTTC. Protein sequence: CASSPAGVDGYTF.

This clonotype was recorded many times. The CDR3 region is CRPTGQRFF. In DNA form, the CDR3 reads TGCAGGCCCACGGGTCAGAGGTTCTTC. The chain carries TRBV20-1 and TRBJ2-1; D is uncertain. Germline lookup yields CDR1 DFQATT and CDR2 SNEGSKA (reference sequence). This CDR3 has 9 amino acids.

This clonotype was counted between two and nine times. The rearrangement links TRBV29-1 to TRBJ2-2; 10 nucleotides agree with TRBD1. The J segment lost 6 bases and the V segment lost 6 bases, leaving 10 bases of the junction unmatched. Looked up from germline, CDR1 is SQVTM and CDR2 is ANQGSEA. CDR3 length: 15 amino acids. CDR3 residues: CSVLRQGALSGELFF. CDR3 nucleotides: TGCAGCGTCCTGCGACAGGGGGCTTTGTCCGGGGAGCTGTTTTTT.

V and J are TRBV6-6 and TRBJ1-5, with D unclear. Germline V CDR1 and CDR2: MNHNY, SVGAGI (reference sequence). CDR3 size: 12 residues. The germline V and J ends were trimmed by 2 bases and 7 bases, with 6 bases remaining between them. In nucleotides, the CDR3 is TGTGCCAGCAGTTACCCTACGCAGCCCCAGCATTTT. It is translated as CASSYPTQPQHF.

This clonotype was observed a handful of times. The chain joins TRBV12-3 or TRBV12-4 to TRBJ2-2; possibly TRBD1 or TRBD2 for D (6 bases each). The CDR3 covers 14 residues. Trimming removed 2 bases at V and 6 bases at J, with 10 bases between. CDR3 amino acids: CASSLLGGPGELFF. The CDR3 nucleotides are TGTGCCAGCAGTTTACTGGGGGGCCCCGGGGAGCTGTTTTTT.

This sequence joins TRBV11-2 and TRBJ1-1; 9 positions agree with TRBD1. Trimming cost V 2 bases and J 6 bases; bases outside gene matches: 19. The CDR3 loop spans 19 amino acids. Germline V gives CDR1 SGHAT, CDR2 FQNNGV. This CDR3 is CASSLMGAGTGTWVAEAFF. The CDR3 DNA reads TGTGCCAGCAGCTTAATGGGGGCGGGGACAGGGACATGGGTGGCTGAAGCTTTCTTT.

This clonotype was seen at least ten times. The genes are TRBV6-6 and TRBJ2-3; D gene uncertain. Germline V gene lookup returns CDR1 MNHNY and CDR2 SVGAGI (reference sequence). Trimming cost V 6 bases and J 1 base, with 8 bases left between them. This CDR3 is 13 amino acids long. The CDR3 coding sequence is TGTGCCAGCAGGCGCCGTGGCACAGATACGCAGTATTTT. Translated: CASRRRGTDTQYF.

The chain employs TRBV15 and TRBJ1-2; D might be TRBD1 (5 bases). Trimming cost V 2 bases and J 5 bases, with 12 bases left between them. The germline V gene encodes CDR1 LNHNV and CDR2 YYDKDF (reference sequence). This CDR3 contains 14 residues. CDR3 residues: CATSRSRQLYGYTF. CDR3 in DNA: TGTGCCACCAGCAGATCCAGACAGCTGTATGGCTACACCTTC.

In DNA, the CDR3 is TGTGCCAGCAGCAAACAGGGGGCTAGGGGCACTGAAGCTTTCTTT. Protein product: CASSKQGARGTEAFF. This chain joins TRBV3-1 and TRBJ1-1; 9 nucleotides match TRBD1. CDR3 size: 15 residues. V trimming: 5 bases; J trimming: 4 bases; junction bases outside the gene matches: 8. CDR1 is LGHDT and CDR2 is YNNKEL in the germline V gene (reference sequence). The whole variable domain, filled in from reference TRBV3-1 and TRBJ1-1, reads DTAVSQTPKYLVTQMGNDKSIKCEQNLGHDTMYWYKQDSKKFLKIMFSYNNKELIINETVPNRFSPKSPDKAHLNLHINSLELGDSAVYFCASSKQGARGTEAFFGQGTRLTVV.

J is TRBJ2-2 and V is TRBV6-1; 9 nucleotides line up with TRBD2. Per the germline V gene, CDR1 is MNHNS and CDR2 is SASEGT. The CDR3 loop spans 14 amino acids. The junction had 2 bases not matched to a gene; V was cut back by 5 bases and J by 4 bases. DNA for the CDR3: TGTGCCAGCAGTCTTAGCGGGAGCACCGGGGAGCTGTTTTTT. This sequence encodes CASSLSGSTGELFF.

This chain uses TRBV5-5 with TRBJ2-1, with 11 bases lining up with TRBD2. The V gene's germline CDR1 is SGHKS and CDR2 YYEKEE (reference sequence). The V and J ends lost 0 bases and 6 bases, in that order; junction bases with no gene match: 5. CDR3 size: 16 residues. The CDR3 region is CASSLAPGTSGNEQFF. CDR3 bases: TGTGCCAGCAGCTTGGCCCCTGGGACTAGCGGCAATGAGCAGTTCTTC.

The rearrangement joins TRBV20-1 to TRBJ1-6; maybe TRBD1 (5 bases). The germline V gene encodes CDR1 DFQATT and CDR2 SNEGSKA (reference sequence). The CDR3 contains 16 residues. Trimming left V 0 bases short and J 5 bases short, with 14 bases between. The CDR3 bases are TGCAGTGCTAGAGATTTGCAGGGCAGCGATAATTCACCCCTCCACTTT. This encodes CSARDLQGSDNSPLHF.